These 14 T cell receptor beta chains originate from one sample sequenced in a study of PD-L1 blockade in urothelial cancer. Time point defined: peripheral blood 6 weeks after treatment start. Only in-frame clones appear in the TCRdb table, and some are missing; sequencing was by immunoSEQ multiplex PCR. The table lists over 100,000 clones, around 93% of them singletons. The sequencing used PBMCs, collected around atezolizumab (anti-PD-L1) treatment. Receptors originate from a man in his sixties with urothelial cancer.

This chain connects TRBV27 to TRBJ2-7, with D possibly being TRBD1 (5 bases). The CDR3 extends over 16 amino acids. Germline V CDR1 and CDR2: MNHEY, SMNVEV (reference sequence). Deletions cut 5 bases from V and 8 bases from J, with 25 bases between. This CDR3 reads CASSPRYSPGAYQQYF. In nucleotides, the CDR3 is TGTGCCAGCAGTCCCAGGTACAGCCCTGGGGCTTACCAGCAGTACTTC.

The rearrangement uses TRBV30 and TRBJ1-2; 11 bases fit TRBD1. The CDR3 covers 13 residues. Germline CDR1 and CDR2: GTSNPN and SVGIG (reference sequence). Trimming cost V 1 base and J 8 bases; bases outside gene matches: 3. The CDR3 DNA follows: TGTGCCTGGAGTGCGGACAGGGGGCGCGGCTACACCTTC. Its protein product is CAWSADRGRGYTF.

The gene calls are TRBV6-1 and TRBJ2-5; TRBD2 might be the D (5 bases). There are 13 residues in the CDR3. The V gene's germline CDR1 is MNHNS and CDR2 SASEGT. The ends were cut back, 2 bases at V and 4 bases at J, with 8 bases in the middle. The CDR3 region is CASSERERETQYF. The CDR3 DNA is TGTGCCAGCAGTGAAAGGGAGAGAGAGACCCAGTACTTC.

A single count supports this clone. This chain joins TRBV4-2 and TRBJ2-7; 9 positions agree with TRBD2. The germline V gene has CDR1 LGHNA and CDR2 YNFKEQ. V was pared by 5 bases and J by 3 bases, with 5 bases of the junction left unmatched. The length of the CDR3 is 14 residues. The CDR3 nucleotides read TGTGCCAGCAGCGGCCAGCGGGGGGTCTACGAGCAGTACTTC. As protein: CASSGQRGVYEQYF.

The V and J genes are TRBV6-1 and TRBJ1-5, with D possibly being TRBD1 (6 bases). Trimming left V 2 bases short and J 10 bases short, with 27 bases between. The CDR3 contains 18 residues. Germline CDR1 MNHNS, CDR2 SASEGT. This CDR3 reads CASSESGLMTGATSPQHF. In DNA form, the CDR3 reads TGTGCCAGCAGTGAAAGTGGCCTCATGACAGGCGCCACATCTCCCCAGCATTTT.

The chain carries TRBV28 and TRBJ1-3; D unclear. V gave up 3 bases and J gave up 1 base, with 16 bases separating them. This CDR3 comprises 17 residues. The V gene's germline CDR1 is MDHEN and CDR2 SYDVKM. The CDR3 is CASSFWSRRLSGNTIYF. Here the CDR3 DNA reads TGTGCCAGCAGTTTCTGGTCCCGCAGGTTATCTGGAAACACCATATATTTT.

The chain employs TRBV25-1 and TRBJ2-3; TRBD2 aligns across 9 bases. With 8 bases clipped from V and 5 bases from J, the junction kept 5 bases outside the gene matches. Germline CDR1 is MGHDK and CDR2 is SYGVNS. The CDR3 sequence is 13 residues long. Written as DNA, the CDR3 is TGTGCCAGCGGTAGACTAGCGGAAGATACGCAGTATTTT. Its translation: CASGRLAEDTQYF.

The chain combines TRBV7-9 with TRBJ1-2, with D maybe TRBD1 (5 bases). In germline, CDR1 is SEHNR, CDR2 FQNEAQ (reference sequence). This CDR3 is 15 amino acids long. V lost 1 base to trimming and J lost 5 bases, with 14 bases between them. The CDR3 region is CASSLEGMMGYGYTF. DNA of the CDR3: TGTGCCAGCAGCTTAGAGGGGATGATGGGTTATGGCTACACCTTC.

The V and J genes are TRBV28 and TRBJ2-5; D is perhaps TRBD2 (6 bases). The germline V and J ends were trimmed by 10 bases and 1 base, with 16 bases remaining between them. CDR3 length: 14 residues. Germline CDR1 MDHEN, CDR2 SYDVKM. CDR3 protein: CAISNLAVQETQYF. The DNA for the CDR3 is TGTGCCATCTCTAACTTAGCGGTCCAAGAGACCCAGTACTTC. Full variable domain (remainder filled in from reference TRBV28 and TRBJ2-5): DVKVTQSSRYLVKRTGEKVFLECVQDMDHENMFWYRQDPGLGLRLIYFSYDVKMKEKGDIPEGYSVSREKKERFSLILESASTNQTSMYLCAISNLAVQETQYFGPGTRLLVL.

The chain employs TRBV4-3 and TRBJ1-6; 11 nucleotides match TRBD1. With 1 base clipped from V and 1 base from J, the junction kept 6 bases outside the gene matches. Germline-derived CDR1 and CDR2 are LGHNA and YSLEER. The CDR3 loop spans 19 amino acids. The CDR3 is CASSQGTGGGHSYNSPLHF. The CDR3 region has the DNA TGCGCCAGCAGCCAAGGGACAGGGGGCGGCCATTCCTATAATTCACCCCTCCACTTT.

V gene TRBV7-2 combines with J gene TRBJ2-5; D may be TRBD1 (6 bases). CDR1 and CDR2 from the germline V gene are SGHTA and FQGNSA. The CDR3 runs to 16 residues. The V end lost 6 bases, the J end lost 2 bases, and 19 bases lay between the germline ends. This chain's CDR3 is CASSTGSRAGQETQYF. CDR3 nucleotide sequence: TGTGCCAGCAGTACAGGGAGTCGGGCCGGACAAGAGACCCAGTACTTC.

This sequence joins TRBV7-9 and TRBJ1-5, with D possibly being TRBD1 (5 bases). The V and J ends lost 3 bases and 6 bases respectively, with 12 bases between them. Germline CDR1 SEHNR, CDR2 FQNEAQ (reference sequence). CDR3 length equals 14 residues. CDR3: CASSLAGTSQPQHF. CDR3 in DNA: TGTGCCAGCAGCTTGGCCGGGACTTCTCAGCCCCAGCATTTT.

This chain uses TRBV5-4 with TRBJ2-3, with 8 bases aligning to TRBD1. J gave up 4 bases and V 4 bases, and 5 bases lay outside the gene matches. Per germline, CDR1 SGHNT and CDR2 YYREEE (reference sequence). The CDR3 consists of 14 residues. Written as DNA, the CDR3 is TGTGCCAGCAGCCTTGGACAGGGACCAGATACGCAGTATTTT. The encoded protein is CASSLGQGPDTQYF.

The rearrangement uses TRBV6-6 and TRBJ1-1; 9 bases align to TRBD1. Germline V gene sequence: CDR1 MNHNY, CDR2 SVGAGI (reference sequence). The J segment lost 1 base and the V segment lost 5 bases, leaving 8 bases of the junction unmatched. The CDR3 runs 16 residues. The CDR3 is CASSALGQGPNTEAFF. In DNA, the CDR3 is TGTGCCAGCAGTGCCTTGGGACAGGGACCGAACACTGAAGCTTTCTTT.